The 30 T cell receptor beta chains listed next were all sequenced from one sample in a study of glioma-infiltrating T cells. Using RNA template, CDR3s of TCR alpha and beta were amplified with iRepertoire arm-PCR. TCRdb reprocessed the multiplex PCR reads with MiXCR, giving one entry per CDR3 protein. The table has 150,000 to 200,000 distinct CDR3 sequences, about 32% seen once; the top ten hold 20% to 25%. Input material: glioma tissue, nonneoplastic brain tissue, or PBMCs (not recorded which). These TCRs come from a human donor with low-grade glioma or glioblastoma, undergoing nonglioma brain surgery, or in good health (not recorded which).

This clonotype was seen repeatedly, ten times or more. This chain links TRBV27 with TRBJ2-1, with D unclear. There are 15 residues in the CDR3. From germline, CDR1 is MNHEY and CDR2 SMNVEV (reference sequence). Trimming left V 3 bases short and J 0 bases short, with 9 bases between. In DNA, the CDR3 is TGTGCCAGCAGTTTCGAGCCTAACTCCTACAATGAGCAGTTCTTC. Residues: CASSFEPNSYNEQFF.

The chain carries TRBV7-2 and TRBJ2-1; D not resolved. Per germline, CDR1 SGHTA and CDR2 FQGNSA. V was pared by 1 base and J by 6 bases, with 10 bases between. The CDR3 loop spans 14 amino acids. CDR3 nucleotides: TGTGCCAGCAGCTTAGAACGGTTTGCCAATGAGCAGTTCTTC. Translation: CASSLERFANEQFF.

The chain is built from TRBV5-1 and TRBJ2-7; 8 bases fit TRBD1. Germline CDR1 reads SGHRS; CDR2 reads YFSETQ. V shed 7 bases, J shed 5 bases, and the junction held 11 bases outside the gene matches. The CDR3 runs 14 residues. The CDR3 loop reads CASHPDRGSDEQYF. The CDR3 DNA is TGCGCCAGCCATCCTGACAGGGGATCGGACGAGCAGTACTTC.

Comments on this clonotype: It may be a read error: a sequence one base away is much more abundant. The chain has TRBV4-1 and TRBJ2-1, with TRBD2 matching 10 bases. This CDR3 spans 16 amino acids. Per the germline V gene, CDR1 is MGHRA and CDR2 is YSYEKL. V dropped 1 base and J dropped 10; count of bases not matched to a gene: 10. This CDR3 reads CASSQGGASGSYEQFF. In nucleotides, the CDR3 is TGCGCCAGCAGCCAAGGAGGTGCTAGCGGGAGCTACGAGCAGTTCTTC.

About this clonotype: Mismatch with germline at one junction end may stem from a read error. The CDR3: CASSFSGYSPIHF. The CDR3 nucleotides read TGTGCCAGCAGTTTTTCGGGGTATTCACCCATCCACTTT. The genes are TRBV12-3 or TRBV12-4 and TRBJ1-6; D gene ambiguous. The CDR3 runs to 13 residues.

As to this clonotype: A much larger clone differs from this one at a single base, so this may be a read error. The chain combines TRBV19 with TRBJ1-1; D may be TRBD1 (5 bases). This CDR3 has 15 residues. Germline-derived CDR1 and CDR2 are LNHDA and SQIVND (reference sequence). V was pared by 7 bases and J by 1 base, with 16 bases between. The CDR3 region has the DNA TGTGCCAGTAAACAATTGACAGATTCGAACACTGAAGCTTTCTTT. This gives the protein CASKQLTDSNTEAFF.

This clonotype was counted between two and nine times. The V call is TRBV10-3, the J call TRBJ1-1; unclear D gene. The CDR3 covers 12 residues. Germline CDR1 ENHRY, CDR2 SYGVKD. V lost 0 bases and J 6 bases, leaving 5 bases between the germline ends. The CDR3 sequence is CAISESGSEAFF. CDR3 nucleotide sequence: TGTGCCATCAGTGAGTCGGGATCTGAAGCTTTCTTT.

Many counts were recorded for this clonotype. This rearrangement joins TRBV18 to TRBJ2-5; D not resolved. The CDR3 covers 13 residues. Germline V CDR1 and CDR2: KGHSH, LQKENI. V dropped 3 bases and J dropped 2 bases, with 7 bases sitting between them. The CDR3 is CASSPQGQETQYF. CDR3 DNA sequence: TGTGCCAGCTCACCCCAAGGGCAAGAGACCCAGTACTTC.

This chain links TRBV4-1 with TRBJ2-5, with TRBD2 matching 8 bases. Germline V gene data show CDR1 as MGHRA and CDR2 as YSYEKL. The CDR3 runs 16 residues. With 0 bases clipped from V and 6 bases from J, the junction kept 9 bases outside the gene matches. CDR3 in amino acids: CASSQDWTGGQKTQYF. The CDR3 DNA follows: TGCGCCAGCAGCCAAGACTGGACGGGAGGGCAAAAGACCCAGTACTTC.

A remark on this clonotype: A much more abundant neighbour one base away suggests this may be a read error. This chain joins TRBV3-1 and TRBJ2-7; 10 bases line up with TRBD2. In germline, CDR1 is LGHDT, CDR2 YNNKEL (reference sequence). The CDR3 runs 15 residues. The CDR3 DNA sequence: TGTGCCAGCAGCCAAGATACGACTAGCGGGTACGAGGAGTACTTC. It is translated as CASSQDTTSGYEEYF.

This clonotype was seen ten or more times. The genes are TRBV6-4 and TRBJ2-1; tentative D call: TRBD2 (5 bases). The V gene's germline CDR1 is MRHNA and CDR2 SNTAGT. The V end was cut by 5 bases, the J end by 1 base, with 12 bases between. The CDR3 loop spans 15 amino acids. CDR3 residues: CASSRELVSYNEQFF. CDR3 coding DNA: TGTGCCAGCAGTCGAGAACTAGTTTCCTACAATGAGCAGTTCTTC.

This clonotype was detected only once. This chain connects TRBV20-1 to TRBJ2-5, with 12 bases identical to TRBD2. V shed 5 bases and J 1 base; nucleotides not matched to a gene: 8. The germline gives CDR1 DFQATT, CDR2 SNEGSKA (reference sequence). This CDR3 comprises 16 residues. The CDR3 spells CSALPGLAGSQETQYF. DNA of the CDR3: TGCAGTGCTTTACCTGGACTAGCGGGATCCCAAGAGACCCAGTACTTC.

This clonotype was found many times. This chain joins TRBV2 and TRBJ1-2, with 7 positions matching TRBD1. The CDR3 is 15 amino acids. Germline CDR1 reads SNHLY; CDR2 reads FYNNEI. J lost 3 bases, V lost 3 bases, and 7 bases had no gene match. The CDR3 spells CASSDLQGGYYGYTF. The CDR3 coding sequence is TGTGCCAGCAGTGACCTGCAGGGGGGTTACTATGGCTACACCTTC.

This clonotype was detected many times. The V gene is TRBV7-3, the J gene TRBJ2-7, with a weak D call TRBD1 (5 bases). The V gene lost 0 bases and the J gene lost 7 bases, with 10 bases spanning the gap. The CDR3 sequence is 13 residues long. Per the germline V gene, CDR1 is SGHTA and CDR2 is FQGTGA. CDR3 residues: CASSLTGKGEQYF. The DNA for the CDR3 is TGTGCCAGCAGCTTAACAGGGAAGGGGGAGCAGTACTTC. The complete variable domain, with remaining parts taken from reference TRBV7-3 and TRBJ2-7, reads GAGVSQTPSNKVTEKGKYVELRCDPISGHTALYWYRQSLGQGPEFLIYFQGTGAADDSGLPNDRFFAVRPEGSVSTLKIQRTERGDSAVYLCASSLTGKGEQYFGPGTRLTVT.

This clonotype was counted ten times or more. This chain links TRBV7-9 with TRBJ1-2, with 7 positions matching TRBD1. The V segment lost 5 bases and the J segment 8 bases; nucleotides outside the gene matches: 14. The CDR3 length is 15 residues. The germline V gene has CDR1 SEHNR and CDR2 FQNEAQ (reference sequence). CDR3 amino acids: CASSPPGGRGSGYTF. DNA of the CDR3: TGTGCCAGCAGCCCACCTGGGGGCAGGGGGAGCGGCTACACCTTC.

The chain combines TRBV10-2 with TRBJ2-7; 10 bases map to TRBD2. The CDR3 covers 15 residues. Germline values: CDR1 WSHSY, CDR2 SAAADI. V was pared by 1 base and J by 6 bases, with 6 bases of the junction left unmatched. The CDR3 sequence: CASSEYTSGMSEQYF. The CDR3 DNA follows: TGCGCCAGCAGTGAGTACACTAGCGGGATGAGCGAGCAGTACTTC.

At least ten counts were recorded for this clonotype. The CDR3 DNA is TGCAGTGCCACAACAGGGGCCACCTACGAGCAGTACTTC. Translated: CSATTGATYEQYF. The rearrangement joins TRBV20-1 to TRBJ2-7; 7 nucleotides match TRBD1. CDR3 size: 13 residues. The J segment lost 2 bases and the V segment lost 6 bases, leaving 7 bases of the junction unmatched. CDR1 and CDR2 (germline): DFQATT, SNEGSKA (reference sequence).

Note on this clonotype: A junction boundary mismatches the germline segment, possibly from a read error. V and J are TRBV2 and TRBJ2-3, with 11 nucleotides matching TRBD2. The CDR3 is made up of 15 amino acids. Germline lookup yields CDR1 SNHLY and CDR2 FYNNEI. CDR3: CASSGLAGPTDKQYF. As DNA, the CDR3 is TGTGCCAGCAGTGGACTAGCGGGACCCACAGATAAGCAGTATTTT.

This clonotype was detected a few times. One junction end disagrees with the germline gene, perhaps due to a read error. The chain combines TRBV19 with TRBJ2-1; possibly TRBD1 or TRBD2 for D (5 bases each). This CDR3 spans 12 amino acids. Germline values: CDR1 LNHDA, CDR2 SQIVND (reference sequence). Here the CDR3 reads CASSPAGTLLDF. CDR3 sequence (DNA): TGTGCCAGTAGTCCAGCCGGGACGCTCCTTGACTTC.

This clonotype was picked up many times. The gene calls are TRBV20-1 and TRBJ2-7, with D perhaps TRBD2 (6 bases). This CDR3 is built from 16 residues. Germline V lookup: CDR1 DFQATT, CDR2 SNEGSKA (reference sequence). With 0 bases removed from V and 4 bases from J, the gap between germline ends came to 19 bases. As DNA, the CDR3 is TGCAGTGCTAGAGATCGTCATGCGGGGTATCTATACGAGCAGTACTTC. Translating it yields CSARDRHAGYLYEQYF.

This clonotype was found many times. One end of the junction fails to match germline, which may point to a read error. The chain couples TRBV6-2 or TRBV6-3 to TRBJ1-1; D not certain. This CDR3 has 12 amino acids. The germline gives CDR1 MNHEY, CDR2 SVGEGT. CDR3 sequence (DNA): TGTGCCAGCAGTAACTCCGGGATTAAAGCTTTCTTT. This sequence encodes CASSNSGIKAFF.

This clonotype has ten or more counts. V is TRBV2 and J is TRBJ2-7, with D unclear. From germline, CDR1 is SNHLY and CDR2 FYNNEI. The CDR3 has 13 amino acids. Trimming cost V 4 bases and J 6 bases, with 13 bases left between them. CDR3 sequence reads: CASSGGSFREQYF. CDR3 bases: TGTGCCAGCAGTGGAGGCTCGTTCCGCGAGCAGTACTTC.

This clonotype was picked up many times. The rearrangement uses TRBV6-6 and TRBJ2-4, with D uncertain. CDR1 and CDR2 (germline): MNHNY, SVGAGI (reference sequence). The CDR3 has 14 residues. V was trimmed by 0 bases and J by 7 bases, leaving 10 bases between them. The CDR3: CASSYSGQFNIQYF. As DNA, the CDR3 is TGTGCCAGCAGTTACTCGGGCCAGTTCAACATTCAGTACTTC.

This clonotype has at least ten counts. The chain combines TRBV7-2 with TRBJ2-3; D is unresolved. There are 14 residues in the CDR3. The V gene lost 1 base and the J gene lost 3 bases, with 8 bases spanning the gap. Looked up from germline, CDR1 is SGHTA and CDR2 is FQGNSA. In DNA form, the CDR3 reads TGTGCCAGCAGCTTAGGTTTCGAGACAGATACGCAGTATTTT. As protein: CASSLGFETDTQYF. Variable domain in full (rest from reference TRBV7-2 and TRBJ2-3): GAGVSQSPSNKVTEKGKDVELRCDPISGHTALYWYRQSLGQGLEFLIYFQGNSAPDKSGLPSDRFSAERTGGSVSTLTIQRTQQEDSAVYLCASSLGFETDTQYFGPGTRLTVL.

The CDR3: CAWSPRGWGQFF. DNA of the CDR3: TGTGCCTGGAGTCCCCGAGGGTGGGGGCAGTTCTTC. The chain joins TRBV30 to TRBJ2-1, with a weak D call TRBD2 (5 bases). The CDR3 has 12 residues. From germline, CDR1 is GTSNPN and CDR2 SVGIG (reference sequence). The V end lost 2 bases, the J end lost 12 bases, and 14 bases lay between the germline ends.

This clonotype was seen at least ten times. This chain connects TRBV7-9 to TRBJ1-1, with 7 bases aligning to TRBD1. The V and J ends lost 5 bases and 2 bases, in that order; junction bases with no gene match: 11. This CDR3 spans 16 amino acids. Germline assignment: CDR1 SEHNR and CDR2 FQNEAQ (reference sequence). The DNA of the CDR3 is TGTGCCAGCAGCCACTCCCCGACAGGGATCAACACTGAAGCTTTCTTT. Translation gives CASSHSPTGINTEAFF.

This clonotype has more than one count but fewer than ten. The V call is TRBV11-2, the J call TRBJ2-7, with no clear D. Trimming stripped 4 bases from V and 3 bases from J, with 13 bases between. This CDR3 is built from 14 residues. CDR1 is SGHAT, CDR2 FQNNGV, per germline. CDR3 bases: TGTGCCAGCAGCTCCCAGATATCGGTCTACGAGCAGTACTTC. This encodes CASSSQISVYEQYF.

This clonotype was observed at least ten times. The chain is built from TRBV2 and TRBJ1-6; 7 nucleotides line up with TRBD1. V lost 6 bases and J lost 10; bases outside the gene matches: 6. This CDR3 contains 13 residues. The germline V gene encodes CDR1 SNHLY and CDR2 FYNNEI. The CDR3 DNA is TGTGCCAGCAGCGGACAGGTCAGGTCACCCCTCCACTTT. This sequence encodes CASSGQVRSPLHF.

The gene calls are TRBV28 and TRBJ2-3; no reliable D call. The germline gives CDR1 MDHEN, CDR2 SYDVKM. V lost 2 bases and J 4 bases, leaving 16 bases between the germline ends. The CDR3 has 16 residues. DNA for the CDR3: TGTGCCAGCAGTTTAGGCTCGACCGAGCAGGCAGATACGCAGTATTTT. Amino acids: CASSLGSTEQADTQYF.

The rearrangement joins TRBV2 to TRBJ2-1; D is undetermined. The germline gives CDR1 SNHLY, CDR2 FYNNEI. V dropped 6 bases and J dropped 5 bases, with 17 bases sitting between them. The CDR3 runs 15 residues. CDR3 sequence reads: CASSRASFFDNEQFF. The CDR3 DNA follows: TGTGCCAGCAGCCGGGCCTCATTCTTTGACAATGAGCAGTTCTTC.